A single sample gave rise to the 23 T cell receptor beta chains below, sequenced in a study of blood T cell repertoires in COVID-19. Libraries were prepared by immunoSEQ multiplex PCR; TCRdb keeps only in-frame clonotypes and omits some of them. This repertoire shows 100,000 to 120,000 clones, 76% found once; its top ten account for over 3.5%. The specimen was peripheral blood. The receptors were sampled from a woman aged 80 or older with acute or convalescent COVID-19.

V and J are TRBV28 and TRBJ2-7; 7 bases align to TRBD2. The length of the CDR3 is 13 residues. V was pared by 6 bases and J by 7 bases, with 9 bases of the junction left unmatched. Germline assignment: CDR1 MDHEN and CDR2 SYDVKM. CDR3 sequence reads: CASRTSQAREQYF. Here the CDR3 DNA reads TGTGCCAGCAGGACTAGCCAAGCAAGGGAGCAGTACTTC.

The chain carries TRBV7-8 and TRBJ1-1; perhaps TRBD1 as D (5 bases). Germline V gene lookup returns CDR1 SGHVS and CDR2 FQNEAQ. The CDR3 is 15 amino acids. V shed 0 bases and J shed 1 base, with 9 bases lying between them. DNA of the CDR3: TGTGCCAGCAGCTTAGCGCCCCAGGGGAACACTGAAGCTTTCTTT. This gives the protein CASSLAPQGNTEAFF.

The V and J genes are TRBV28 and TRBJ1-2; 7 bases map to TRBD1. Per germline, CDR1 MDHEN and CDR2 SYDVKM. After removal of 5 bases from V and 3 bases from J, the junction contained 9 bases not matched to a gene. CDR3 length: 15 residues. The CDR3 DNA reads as TGTGCCAGCAGTCTCTACAGGGGCGAATACTATGGCTACACCTTC. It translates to CASSLYRGEYYGYTF.

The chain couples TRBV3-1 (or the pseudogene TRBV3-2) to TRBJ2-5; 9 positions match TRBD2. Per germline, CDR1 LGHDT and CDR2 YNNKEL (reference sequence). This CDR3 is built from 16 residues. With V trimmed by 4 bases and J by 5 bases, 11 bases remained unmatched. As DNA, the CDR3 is TGTGCCAGCAGCCCGGCAGCGGGGGGAAAAGGGGAGACCCAGTACTTC. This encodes CASSPAAGGKGETQYF.

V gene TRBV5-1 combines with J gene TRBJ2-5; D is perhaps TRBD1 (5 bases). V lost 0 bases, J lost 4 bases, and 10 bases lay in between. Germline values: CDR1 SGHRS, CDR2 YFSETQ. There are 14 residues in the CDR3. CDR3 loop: CASSLGTSGETQYF. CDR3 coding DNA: TGCGCCAGCAGCTTGGGGACATCGGGAGAGACCCAGTACTTC. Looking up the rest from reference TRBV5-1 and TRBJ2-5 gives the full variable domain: KAGVTQTPRYLIKTRGQQVTLSCSPISGHRSVSWYQQTPGQGLQFLFEYFSETQRNKGNFPGRFSGRQFSNSRSEMNVSTLELGDSALYLCASSLGTSGETQYFGPGTRLLVL.

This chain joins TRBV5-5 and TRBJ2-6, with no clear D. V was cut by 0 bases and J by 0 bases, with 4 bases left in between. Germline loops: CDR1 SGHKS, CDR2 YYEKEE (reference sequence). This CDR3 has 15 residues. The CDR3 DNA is TGTGCCAGCAGCTTGGACAGCTCTGGGGCCAACGTCCTGACTTTC. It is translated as CASSLDSSGANVLTF.

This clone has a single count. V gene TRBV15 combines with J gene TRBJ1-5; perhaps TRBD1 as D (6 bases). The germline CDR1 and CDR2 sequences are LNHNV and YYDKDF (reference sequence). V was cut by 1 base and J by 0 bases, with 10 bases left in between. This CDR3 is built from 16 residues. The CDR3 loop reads CATSRGGGHSNQPQHF. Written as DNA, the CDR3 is TGTGCCACCAGCAGAGGGGGGGGACATAGCAATCAGCCCCAGCATTTT.

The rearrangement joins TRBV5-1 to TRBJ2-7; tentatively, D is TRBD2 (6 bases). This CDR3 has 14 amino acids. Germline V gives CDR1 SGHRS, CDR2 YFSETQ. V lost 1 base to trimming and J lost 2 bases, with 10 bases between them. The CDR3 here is CASSLLGGTYEQYF. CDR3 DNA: TGCGCCAGCAGCTTGCTCGGGGGAACCTACGAGCAGTACTTC.

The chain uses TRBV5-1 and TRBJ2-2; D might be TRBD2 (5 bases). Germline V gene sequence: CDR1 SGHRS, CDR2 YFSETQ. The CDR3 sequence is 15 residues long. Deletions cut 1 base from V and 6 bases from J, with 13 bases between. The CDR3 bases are TGCGCCAGCAGCTTGTATAGCTTGGAGGCCGGGGAGCTGTTTTTT. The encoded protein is CASSLYSLEAGELFF.

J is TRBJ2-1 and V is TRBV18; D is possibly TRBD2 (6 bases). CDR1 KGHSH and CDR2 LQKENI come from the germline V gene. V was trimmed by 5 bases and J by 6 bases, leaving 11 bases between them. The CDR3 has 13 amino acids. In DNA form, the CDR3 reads TGTGCCAGCTCAACGGGACTTTTCAATGAGCAGTTCTTC. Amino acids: CASSTGLFNEQFF.

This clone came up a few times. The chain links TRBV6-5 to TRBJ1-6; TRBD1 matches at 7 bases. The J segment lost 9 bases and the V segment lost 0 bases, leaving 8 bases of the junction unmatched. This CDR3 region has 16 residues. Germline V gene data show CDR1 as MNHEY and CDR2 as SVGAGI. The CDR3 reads CASSYSGAGGSSPLHF. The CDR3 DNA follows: TGTGCCAGCAGTTACTCCGGGGCAGGGGGTTCTTCACCCCTCCACTTT.

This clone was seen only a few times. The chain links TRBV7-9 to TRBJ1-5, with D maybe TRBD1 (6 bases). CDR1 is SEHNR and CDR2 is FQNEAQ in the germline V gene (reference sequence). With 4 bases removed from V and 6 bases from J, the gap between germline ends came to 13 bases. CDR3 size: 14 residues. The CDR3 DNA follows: TGTGCCAGCAGCTCAGGGGTCGATGGTCAGCCCCAGCATTTT. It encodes CASSSGVDGQPQHF.

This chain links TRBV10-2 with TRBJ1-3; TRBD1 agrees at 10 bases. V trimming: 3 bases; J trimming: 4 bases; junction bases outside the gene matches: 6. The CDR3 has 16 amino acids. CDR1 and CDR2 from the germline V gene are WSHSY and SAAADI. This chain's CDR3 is CASSDLATGGGNTIYF. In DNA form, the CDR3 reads TGCGCCAGCAGTGACCTCGCGACAGGGGGCGGAAACACCATATATTTT.

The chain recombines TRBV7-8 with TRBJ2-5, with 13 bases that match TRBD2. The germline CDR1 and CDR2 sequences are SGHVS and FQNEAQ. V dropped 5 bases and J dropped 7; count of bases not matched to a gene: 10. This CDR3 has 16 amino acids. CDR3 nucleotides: TGTGCCAGCAGCAAGCCACTAGCGGGGGGGCTTGGGACCCAGTACTTC. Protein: CASSKPLAGGLGTQYF.

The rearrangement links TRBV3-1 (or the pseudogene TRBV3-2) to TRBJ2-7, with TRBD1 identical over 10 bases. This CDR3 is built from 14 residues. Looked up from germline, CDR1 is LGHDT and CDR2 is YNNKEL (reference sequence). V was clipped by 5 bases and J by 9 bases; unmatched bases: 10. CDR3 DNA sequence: TGTGCCAGCAGCGCCGGGACAGGGGCACTTTCGCAGTACTTC. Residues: CASSAGTGALSQYF.

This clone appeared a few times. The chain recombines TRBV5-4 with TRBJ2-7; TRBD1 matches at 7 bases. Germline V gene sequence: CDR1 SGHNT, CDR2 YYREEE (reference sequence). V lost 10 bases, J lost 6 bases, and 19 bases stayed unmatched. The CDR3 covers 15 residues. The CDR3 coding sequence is TGTGCCGTTAGGGGGAGACAGGGTCCTCGAGGCGAGCAGTACTTC. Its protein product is CAVRGRQGPRGEQYF.

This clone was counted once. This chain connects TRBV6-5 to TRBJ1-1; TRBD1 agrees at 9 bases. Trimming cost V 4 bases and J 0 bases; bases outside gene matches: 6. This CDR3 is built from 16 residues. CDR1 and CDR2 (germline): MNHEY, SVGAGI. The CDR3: CASSSQQGALNTEAFF. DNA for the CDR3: TGTGCCAGCAGTTCGCAACAGGGGGCCCTGAACACTGAAGCTTTCTTT.

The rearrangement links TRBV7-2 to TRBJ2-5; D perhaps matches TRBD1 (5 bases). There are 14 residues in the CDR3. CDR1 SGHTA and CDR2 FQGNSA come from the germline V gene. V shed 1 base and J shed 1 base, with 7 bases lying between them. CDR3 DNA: TGTGCCAGCAGCTTAGGACAGACCCAAGAGACCCAGTACTTC. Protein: CASSLGQTQETQYF. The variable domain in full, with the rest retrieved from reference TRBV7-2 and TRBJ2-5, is GAGVSQSPSNKVTEKGKDVELRCDPISGHTALYWYRQSLGQGLEFLIYFQGNSAPDKSGLPSDRFSAERTGGSVSTLTIQRTQQEDSAVYLCASSLGQTQETQYFGPGTRLLVL.

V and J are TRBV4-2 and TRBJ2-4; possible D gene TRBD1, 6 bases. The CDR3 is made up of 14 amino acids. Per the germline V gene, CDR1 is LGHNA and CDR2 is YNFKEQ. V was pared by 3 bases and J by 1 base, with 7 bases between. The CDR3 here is CASSQGAAKNIQYF. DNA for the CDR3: TGTGCCAGCAGCCAGGGGGCGGCCAAAAACATTCAGTACTTC.

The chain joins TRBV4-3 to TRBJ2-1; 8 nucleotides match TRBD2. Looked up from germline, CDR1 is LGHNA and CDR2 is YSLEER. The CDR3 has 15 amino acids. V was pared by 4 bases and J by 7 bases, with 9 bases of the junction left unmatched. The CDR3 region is CASSRSTSGSNEQFF. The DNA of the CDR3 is TGCGCCAGCAGCCGTAGTACTAGCGGATCGAATGAGCAGTTCTTC.

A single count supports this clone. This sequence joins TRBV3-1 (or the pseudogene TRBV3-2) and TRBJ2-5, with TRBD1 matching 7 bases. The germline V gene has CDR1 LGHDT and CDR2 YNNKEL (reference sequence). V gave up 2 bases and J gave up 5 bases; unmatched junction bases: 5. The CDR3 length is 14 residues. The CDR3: CASSQTGVGETQYF. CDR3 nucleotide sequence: TGTGCCAGCAGCCAAACAGGGGTGGGGGAGACCCAGTACTTC.

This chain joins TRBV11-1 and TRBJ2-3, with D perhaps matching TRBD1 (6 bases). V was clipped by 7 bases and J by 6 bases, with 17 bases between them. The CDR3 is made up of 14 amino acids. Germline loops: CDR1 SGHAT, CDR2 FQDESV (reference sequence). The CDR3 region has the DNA TGTGCCAGCACCGCCTTGGGGGCTGGCGATACGCAGTATTTT. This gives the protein CASTALGAGDTQYF.

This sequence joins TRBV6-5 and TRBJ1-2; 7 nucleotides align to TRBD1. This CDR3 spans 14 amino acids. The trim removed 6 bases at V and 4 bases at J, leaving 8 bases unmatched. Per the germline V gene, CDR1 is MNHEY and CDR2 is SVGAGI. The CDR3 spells CASSLRDSSYGYTF. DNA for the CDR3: TGTGCCAGCAGCTTACGGGACAGCTCCTATGGCTACACCTTC.